This T cell receptor beta chain was retrieved from a study of shared clonotypes between healthy human individuals (TCRdb year 2020). Context from the whole study: A couple of women and a few men aged 18 to 49 years were included in the cohort. For each donor, CD4 naive and CD4 memory were each run on three plates, CD8 naive on two plates, and CD8 memory on one plate. Between about 0.8 and 9.5 billion PBMCs per donor were obtained by leukapheresis. To estimate repertoire size and how much clonotypes are shared between individuals, the study performed deep sequencing of blood TCR repertoires from roughly five healthy adults. Different laboratories and diverse techniques were used to prepare libraries and sequence TCR repertoires, to increase sequencing depth and limit assay-specific biases. Broader findings and caveats from the paper: Sampling was restricted to blood, and TCR repertoires in tissues likely differ from the TCR repertoires found in blood. Naive subsets generally had larger estimated clonotype richness than memory subsets. Higher generation probabilities were observed for clonotypes shared by all four sorted-subset donors than for non-shared clonotypes. Pairwise subsampling led to the expectation that sequencing depth would affect the degree of clonotype sharing among donors. Incomplete sequencing was indicated by rarefaction of sorted-subset datasets, despite the large sequencing depth. The genetic and exposure-history diversity represented was limited by the small number of donors. When a handful of donors were compared, the shared fraction of clonotypes was about 5% for naive CD4, about 4% for naive CD8, 2% to 2.5% for memory CD4, and less than 0.5% for memory CD8.

The germline V gene gives CDR1 as MNHEY and CDR2 as SVGAGI. The CDR3, from cysteine to phenylalanine, totals 13 residues. This entry keeps only the CDR3 DNA: 39 bases, framed from base 1. V has 11 bases trimmed and J has 2 bases trimmed; junction bases matching no gene number 6. On this clone itself: Its cognate antigen has yet to be identified. It has no much larger one-base neighbor in the sample; base qualities were not kept.

CD8 naive samples were obtained by positive selection for CCR7 among CD45RO-negative cells, yielding a CD45RA+CCR7+ population from which TemRA cells were excluded. The donors were healthy, HIV-negative adults with no recently reported acute infections or vaccinations. Every donor was a Caucasian adult residing in Nashville, Tennessee, USA. Blood was obtained by leukapheresis, after which PBMCs were separated by Ficoll-Histopaque density gradient centrifugation and cryopreserved in liquid nitrogen vapor phase. Purity and quantity of every magnetically sorted T cell population were checked by analytical flow cytometry. From each sorted fraction, genomic DNA was isolated and quantified by UV absorbance on a Nanodrop 2000c. TCR CDR3 regions were amplified from genomic DNA by multiplex PCR using the deep immunoSEQ assay. For each cell subset, the extracted genomic DNA was distributed evenly across all wells of several immunoSEQ 96-well plates, and each plate served as one replicate. For sorted subsets, each replicate PCR was loaded with approximately 200 ng genomic DNA, equivalent to 25,000 to 35,000 T cell genomes. Purified libraries were measured with a Qubit 3.0 fluorometer, size-checked on a Bioanalyzer 2100, and measured again with the KAPA Library Quantification kit. Every immunoSEQ 96-well plate was sequenced on a dedicated single-read 150-cycle Illumina NextSeq 550 flow cell. The authors' pipeline ran thus. The immunoSEQ output contained only junctional sequences without quality scores, so filtering could not match that applied to full-length reads. To assign V/J genes and CDR3, sequences were annotated using PyIR, a Python wrapper for IgBLAST v1.9, with IMGT germline references. Any read was removed if the V/J assignment was weak (E-value above 1e-6), the CDR3 was missing, or the read contained stop codons, out-of-frame junctions, or ambiguous translated residues. V3J clonotypes were defined by identical inferred V gene, J gene, and CDR3 amino acid sequence. Percentage overlap between repertoires was computed as shared unique clonotypes divided by the size of the smaller repertoire. Three approaches were used to assess repertoire richness: RTK rarefaction, the Chao1 estimator, and Recon v2.1 estimates of unobserved clonotypes. Generation probabilities were computed with OLGA for all TCRbeta clonotypes obtained by the gDNA method from a handful of donors. TCRdb's version of the immuneACCESS table is confined to in-frame rearrangements and falls short of the full clone set. An unresolved V gene accounts for under half of the shortfall where checked; the remainder is of unknown origin. That table supplies the V and J calls and clone size; D and trimming were determined from the DNA. This sample comprises some 2,100,000 clones, approximately 94% of them detected only once. The ten largest clones represent 1.5% to 2% of the sample.

The sequence came from a man aged 18 to 30 in good health. Some clones in this sample may be carry-over from other donors' samples. The rearranged segments are TRBV6-5 and TRBJ1-2; TRBD1 lines up with 9 middle nucleotides. Source material: naive CD8+ T cells from PBMCs. In light of the paper, this sample's cell subset or site label describes: CD45RA+CCR7+. The CDR3 reads as follows: CASWDRDNYGYTF. The DNA sequence reads TGTGCCTCGTGGGACAGGGACAACTATGGCTACACCTTC.